This TCR beta chain was recorded in a study of blood T cell repertoires in COVID-19. Whole-study context: Italy, Spain and the United States were the sources of the convalescent and acute COVID-19 samples. Nucleic acid was either cDNA or gDNA, and it came from T cells, B-cell-depleted T cells, or PBMCs.

The protocol was immunoSEQ multiplex PCR, while the TCRdb copy is restricted to in-frame clones and leaves out a portion. The table shows about 270,000 clones, with approximately 88% occurring only once. Clinical history reported by participants formed the basis on which cohorts were assigned. This clone was detected only a few times. CDR1 and CDR2 from the germline V gene are SGHVS and FQNEAQ. This CDR3 has 13 amino acids. V lost 0 bases to trimming and J lost 10 bases, with 10 bases between them. This receptor was taken from a woman in her forties with acute COVID-19. This rearrangement joins TRBV7-8 to TRBJ2-1, with TRBD1 as a possible D gene (5 bases). The source material was PBMCs or T cells enriched from blood (not recorded which). Written as DNA, the CDR3 is TGTGCCAGCAGCTTAGCGATACGGACAGAGCAGTTCTTC. Translation gives CASSLAIRTEQFF.